This TCR beta chain appears in the sequencing data of a study of T cell responses to AZD1222 COVID-19 vaccine. Findings and limits, study-wide: A reported finding is that nearly half of spike-specific TCRs target unmutated variant regions. Spike-specific TCR breadth rose after two AZD1222 doses, and depth rose as well. Seropositive AZD1222 recipients at baseline numbered only five or six. Clonal diversity may have been underestimated, and the donors were mostly white British, with more females than males.

This table comes from immunoSEQ multiplex PCR, and its TCRdb copy is limited to in-frame clones, with some not included. The sample consists of approximately 150,000 clones, 88% of them appearing once. The germline V gene encodes CDR1 SEHNR and CDR2 FQNEAQ (reference sequence). The CDR3 loop spans 15 amino acids. The V segment lost 2 bases and the J segment 6 bases; nucleotides outside the gene matches: 5. A remark on this clone: The antigen is not known.

The receptor's source is an adult who received the MenACWY meningococcal vaccine as a control. Material: peripheral blood, obtained 28 days after the second dose of the MenACWY control vaccine. This rearrangement joins TRBV7-9 to TRBJ2-3; 10 positions agree with TRBD1. The DNA of the CDR3 is TGTGCCAGCAGCTTATCGGGACAGGGGAGTGATACGCAGTATTTT. It specifies CASSLSGQGSDTQYF.